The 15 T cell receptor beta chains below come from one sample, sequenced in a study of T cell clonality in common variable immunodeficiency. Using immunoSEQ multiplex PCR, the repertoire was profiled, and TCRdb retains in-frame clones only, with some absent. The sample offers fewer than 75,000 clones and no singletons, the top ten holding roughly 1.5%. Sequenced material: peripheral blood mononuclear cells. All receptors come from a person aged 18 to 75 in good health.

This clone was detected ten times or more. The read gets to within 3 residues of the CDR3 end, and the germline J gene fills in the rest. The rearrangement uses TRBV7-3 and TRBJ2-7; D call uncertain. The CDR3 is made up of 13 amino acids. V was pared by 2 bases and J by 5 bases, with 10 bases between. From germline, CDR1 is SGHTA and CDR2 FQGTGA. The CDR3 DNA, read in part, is TGTGCCAGCAGCTTAGCGGAGCGTCACGAG. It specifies CASSLAERHE. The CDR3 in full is CASSLAERHEQYF. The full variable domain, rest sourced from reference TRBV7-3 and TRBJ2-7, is GAGVSQTPSNKVTEKGKYVELRCDPISGHTALYWYRQSLGQGPEFLIYFQGTGAADDSGLPNDRFFAVRPEGSVSTLKIQRTERGDSAVYLCASSLAERHEQYFGPGTRLTVT.

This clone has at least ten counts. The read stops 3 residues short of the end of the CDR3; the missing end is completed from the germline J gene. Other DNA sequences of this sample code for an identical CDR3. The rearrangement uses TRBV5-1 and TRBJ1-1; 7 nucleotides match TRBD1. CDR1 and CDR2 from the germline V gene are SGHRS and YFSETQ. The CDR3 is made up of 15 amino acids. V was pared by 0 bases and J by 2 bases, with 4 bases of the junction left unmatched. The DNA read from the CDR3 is TGCGCCAGCAGCTTGGCCGGGACAGTTAACACTGAA. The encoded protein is CASSLAGTVNTE. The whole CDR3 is CASSLAGTVNTEAFF.

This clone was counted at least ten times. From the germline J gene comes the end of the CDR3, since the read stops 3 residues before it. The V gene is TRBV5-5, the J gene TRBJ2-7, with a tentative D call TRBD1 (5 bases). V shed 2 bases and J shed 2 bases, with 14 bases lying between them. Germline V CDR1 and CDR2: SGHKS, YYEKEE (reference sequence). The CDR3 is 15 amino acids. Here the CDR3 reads CASSLGSGLTYEQYF. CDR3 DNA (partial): TGTGCCAGCAGCTTAGGTTCAGGGCTCACCTACGAG.

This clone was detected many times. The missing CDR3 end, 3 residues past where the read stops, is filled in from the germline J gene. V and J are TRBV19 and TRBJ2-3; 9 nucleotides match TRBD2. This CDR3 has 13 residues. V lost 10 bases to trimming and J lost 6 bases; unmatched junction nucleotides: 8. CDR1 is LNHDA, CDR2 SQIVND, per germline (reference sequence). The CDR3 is CATGGRAKDTQYF. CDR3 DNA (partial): TGTGCCACGGGCGGGAGGGCCAAGGATACG.

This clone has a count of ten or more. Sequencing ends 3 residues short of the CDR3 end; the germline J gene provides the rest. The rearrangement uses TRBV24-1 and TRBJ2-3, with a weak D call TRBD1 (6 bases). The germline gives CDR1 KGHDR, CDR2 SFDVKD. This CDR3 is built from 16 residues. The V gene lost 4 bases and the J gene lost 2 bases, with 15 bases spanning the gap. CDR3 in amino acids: CATSEGTSLNTDTQYF. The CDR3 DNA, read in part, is TGTGCCACCAGTGAAGGGACAAGTCTGAACACAGATACG.

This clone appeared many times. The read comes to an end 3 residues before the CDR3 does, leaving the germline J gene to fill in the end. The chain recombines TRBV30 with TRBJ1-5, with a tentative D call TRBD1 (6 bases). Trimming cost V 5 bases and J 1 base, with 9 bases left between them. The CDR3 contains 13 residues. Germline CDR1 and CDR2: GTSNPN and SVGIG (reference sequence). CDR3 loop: CAWATGSNQPQHF. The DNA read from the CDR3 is TGTGCCTGGGCTACAGGGAGCAATCAGCCC. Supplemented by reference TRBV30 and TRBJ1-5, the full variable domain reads SQTIHQWPATLVQPVGSPLSLECTVEGTSNPNLYWYRQAAGRGLQLLFYSVGIGQISSEVPQNLSASRPQDRQFILSSKKLLLSDSGFYLCAWATGSNQPQHFGDGTRLSIL.

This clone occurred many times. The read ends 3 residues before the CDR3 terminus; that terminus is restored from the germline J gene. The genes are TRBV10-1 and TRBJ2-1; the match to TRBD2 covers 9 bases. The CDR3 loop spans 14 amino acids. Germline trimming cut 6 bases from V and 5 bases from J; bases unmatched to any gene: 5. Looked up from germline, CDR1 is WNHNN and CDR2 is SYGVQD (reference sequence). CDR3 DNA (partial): TGCGCCAGCAGCCTAGCGGGAAGAGACAATGAG. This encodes CASSLAGRDNE. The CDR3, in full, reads CASSLAGRDNEQFF.

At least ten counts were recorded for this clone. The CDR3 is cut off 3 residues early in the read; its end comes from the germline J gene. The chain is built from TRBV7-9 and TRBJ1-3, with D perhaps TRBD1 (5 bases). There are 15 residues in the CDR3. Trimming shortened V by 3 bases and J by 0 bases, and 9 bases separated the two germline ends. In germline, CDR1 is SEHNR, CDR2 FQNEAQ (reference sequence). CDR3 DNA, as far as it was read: TGTGCCAGCAGCTTCGGGACTTCCTCTGGAAACACC. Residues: CASSFGTSSGNT. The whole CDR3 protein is CASSFGTSSGNTIYF.

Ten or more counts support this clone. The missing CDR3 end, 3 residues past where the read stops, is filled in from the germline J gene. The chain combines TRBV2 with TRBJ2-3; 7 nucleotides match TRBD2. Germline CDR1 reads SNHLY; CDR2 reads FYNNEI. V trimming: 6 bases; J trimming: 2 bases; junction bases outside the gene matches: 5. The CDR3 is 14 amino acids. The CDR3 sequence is CASSRLADTDTQYF. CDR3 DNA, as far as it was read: TGTGCCAGCAGCCGACTAGCCGACACAGATACG.

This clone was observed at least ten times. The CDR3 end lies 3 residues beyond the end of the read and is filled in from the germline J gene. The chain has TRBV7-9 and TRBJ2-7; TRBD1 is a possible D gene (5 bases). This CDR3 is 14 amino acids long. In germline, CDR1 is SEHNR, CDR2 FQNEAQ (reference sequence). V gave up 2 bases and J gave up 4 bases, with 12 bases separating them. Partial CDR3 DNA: TGTGCCAGCAGCTTATGGGGCGGTGGGTACGAG. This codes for CASSLWGGGYE. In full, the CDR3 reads CASSLWGGGYEQYF.

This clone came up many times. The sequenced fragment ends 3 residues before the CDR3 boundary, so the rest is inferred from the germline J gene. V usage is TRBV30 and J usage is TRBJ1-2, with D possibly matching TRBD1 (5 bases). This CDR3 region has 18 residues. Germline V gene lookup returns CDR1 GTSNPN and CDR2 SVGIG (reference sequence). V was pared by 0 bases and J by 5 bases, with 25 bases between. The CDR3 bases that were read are TGTGCCTGGAGTGTAGGTCCCCTCGTCCCAGGGTCTCTATATGGC. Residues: CAWSVGPLVPGSLYG. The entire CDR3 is CAWSVGPLVPGSLYGYTF.

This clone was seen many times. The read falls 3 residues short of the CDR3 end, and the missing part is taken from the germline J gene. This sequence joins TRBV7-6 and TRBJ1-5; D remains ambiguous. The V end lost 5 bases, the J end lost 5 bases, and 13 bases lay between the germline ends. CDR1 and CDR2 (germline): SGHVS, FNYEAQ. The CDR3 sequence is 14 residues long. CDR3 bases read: TGTGCCAGCAGCGACCCAGGAACAGATCAGCCC. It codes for CASSDPGTDQP. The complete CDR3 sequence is CASSDPGTDQPQHF.

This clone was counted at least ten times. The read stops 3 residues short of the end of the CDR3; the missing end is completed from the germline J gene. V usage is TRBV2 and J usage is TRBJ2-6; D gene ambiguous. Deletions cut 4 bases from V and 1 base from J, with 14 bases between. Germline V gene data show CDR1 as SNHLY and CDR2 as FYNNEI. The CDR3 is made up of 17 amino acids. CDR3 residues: CASSASHSVSGANVLTF. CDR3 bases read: TGTGCCAGCAGTGCGTCTCACTCGGTATCTGGGGCCAACGTC.

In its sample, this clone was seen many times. The part of the CDR3 DNA that was read is TGTGCCAGCAGTACACCGTCCTCTTCGGGGACTCGCAATGAG. Protein: CASSTPSSSGTRNE. In full, the CDR3 reads CASSTPSSSGTRNEQFF. This sequence joins TRBV28 and TRBJ2-1, with D possibly TRBD2 on 6 matching bases. Read sequence stops 3 residues before the CDR3 end, and the germline J gene provides the missing end. Germline assignment: CDR1 MDHEN and CDR2 SYDVKM. The CDR3 runs 17 residues. Trimming left V 5 bases short and J 6 bases short, with 23 bases between.

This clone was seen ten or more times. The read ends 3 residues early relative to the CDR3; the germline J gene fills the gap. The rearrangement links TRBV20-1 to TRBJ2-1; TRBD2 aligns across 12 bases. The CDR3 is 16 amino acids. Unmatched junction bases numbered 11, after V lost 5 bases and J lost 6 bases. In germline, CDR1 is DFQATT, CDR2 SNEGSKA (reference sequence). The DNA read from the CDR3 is TGCAGTGCTGCAGAACCCTCTAGCGGGGGGGCCAATGAG. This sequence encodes CSAAEPSSGGANE. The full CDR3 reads CSAAEPSSGGANEQFF.